In this sample, the clone carrying this T cell receptor (beta chain) turned up many times. Its antigen is currently unknown. A sample-barcoded 5' primer and a J-beta primer mix were used in a second PCR of roughly 6 to 11 cycles. There were at least 3 million CDR3-containing paired-end reads obtained from each sample. A single record per CDR3 protein comes from TCRdb applying MiXCR to the 5' RACE reads. Among hundreds of thousands of distinct CDR3 sequences listed, approximately 30% were seen once. The CDR3 consists of 16 residues. V was pared by 5 bases and J by 3 bases, with 13 bases of the junction left unmatched. Germline CDR1 is SNHLY and CDR2 is FYNNEI. The data originate from a study of blood T cells in healthy people across ages. Regarding the study as a whole: A roughly linear age-dependent decrease characterized TCR beta diversity per million T cells.

The specimen sequenced was blood. The V gene is TRBV2, the J gene TRBJ2-7; TRBD1 agrees at 7 bases. The receptor was isolated from a woman at least 80 years old in good health. CDR3 amino acids: CASSPHSGGHGYEQYF. The CDR3 nucleotides read TGTGCCAGCAGTCCTCACTCAGGGGGTCACGGCTACGAGCAGTACTTC.